This is a list of T cell receptor beta chains from one sample in a study of brain T cells in children with intractable seizures. Clones were sequenced by immunoSEQ multiplex PCR, and TCRdb holds only the in-frame ones, with some missing. The top ten clones hold roughly 5.7% of a sample with 340,000 or so clones, 93% of them seen once. The input for sequencing was peripheral blood, taken 4 to 5 months after surgery. The receptor set was obtained from a boy under two years old with tuberous sclerosis and intractable seizures. Both conserved end residues are part of each CDR3. Each record gives: V gene, clone size, D gene, J gene, CDR3 protein, CDR3 DNA. The D gene is left open where the match is weak. Only some rows state a clone size, as once, few, many or a class for expanded clones.

V: TRBV6-5; size: -; D: -; J: TRBJ1-2; CDR3: CASSPRTAVIGYTF; DNA: TGTGCCAGCAGTCCACGGACGGCGGTTATTGGCTACACCTTC
V: TRBV30; size: -; D: -; J: TRBJ1-2; CDR3: CAWSRFAGLRVYYGYTF; DNA: TGTGCCTGGAGTAGGTTCGCCGGATTGAGGGTTTACTATGGCTACACCTTC
V: TRBV19; size: -; D: -; J: TRBJ1-2; CDR3: CASSTLRDGYGYTF; DNA: TGTGCCAGTAGTACCCTCCGGGACGGGTATGGCTACACCTTC
V: TRBV7-9; size: once; D: TRBD1; J: TRBJ2-7; CDR3: CASSGWDRGIREQYF; DNA: TGTGCCAGCAGCGGCTGGGACAGGGGTATACGCGAGCAGTACTTC
V: TRBV3-1/TRBV3-2; size: -; D: -; J: TRBJ1-6; CDR3: CASSQGSPLHF; DNA: TGTGCCAGCAGCCAAGGTTCACCCCTCCACTTT
V: TRBV5-6; size: -; D: TRBD1; J: TRBJ1-1; CDR3: CASSRGQGNTEAFF; DNA: TGTGCCAGCAGCCGGGGACAGGGGAACACTGAAGCTTTCTTT
V: TRBV21-1; size: -; D: -; J: TRBJ2-3; CDR3: CASRGTSGGENTQYF; DNA: TGTGCCAGCAGAGGGACTAGCGGGGGGGAGAATACGCAGTATTTT
V: TRBV30; size: -; D: -; J: TRBJ2-7; CDR3: CAWSTGSSEQYF; DNA: TGTGCCTGGAGTACAGGGTCCTCCGAGCAGTACTTC
V: TRBV5-4; size: -; D: TRBD1; J: TRBJ2-6; CDR3: CASTPLPTGHSGANVLTF; DNA: TGTGCCAGCACCCCTCTGCCGACAGGGCATTCTGGGGCCAACGTCCTGACTTTC
V: TRBV4-2; size: -; D: -; J: TRBJ1-3; CDR3: CASSQEDSSGNTIYF; DNA: TGTGCCAGCAGCCAAGAGGACAGCTCTGGAAACACCATATATTTT
V: TRBV24-1; size: -; D: -; J: TRBJ2-2; CDR3: CATSDYDTGELFF; DNA: TGTGCCACCAGTGATTACGACACCGGGGAGCTGTTTTTT
V: TRBV5-1; size: -; D: -; J: TRBJ2-7; CDR3: CASSLRGHQTYEQYF; DNA: TGCGCCAGCAGCTTGAGGGGCCACCAAACCTACGAGCAGTACTTC
V: TRBV27; size: -; D: TRBD2; J: TRBJ2-3; CDR3: CASSFSIRLAGTSNTQYF; DNA: TGTGCCAGCAGTTTCTCCATCCGACTAGCGGGGACGAGTAATACGCAGTATTTT
V: TRBV5-4; size: -; D: -; J: TRBJ1-2; CDR3: CASSNPLLGRSNYGYTF; DNA: TGTGCCAGCAGTAACCCCTTACTAGGACGGTCTAACTATGGCTACACCTTC
V: TRBV9; size: -; D: -; J: TRBJ2-2; CDR3: CASSVAQGNTGELFF; DNA: TGTGCCAGCAGCGTAGCGCAGGGGAACACCGGGGAGCTGTTTTTT
V: TRBV3-1/TRBV3-2; size: -; D: -; J: TRBJ1-6; CDR3: CASSQVGGRFNSPLHF; DNA: TGTGCCAGCAGCCAAGTGGGCGGACGATTTAATTCACCCCTCCACTTT
V: TRBV5-4; size: -; D: -; J: TRBJ2-1; CDR3: CASSLSGGPYNEQFF; DNA: TGTGCCAGCAGCTTGTCCGGGGGCCCCTACAATGAGCAGTTCTTC
V: TRBV6-5; size: -; D: TRBD1; J: TRBJ1-4; CDR3: CASSPRLDRVEKLFF; DNA: TGTGCCAGCAGTCCCAGGCTGGACAGGGTTGAAAAACTGTTTTTT
V: TRBV11-2; size: -; D: TRBD2; J: TRBJ2-3; CDR3: CASSETVLAGGGTDTQYF; DNA: TGTGCCAGCAGCGAAACCGTCTTAGCGGGAGGGGGCACAGATACGCAGTATTTT
V: TRBV5-4; size: -; D: -; J: TRBJ2-7; CDR3: CASSLGQNYEQYF; DNA: TGTGCCAGCAGCTTGGGTCAGAACTACGAGCAGTACTTC
V: TRBV7-3; size: -; D: TRBD1; J: TRBJ2-2; CDR3: CASSFGTGETGELFF; DNA: TGTGCCAGCAGCTTTGGGACAGGGGAAACCGGGGAGCTGTTTTTT
V: TRBV3-1/TRBV3-2; size: -; D: TRBD1; J: TRBJ1-2; CDR3: CASSPWGRGQGYTF; DNA: TGTGCCAGCAGCCCCTGGGGCAGGGGGCAAGGCTACACCTTC
V: TRBV5-1; size: -; D: TRBD1; J: TRBJ2-5; CDR3: CASMNYRDRQETQYF; DNA: TGCGCCAGCATGAACTACCGGGACAGACAAGAGACCCAGTACTTC
V: TRBV19; size: -; D: -; J: TRBJ1-4; CDR3: CASSTSTGTDNEKLFF; DNA: TGTGCCAGTAGTACTTCAACCGGGACGGACAATGAAAAACTGTTTTTT
V: TRBV18; size: -; D: -; J: TRBJ2-5; CDR3: CASSPRGETGSETQYF; DNA: TGTGCCAGCTCACCGCGCGGTGAGACAGGTAGTGAGACCCAGTACTTC
V: TRBV13; size: -; D: -; J: TRBJ2-1; CDR3: CASSPWGGRGYNEQFF; DNA: TGTGCCAGCAGCCCCTGGGGGGGCAGAGGGTACAATGAGCAGTTCTTC
V: TRBV7-6; size: -; D: -; J: TRBJ2-5; CDR3: CASSLLRETQYF; DNA: TGTGCCAGCAGCTTGCTTCGGGAGACCCAGTACTTC
V: TRBV10-2; size: -; D: -; J: TRBJ1-1; CDR3: CASLQGGTEAFF; DNA: TGCGCCAGCCTGCAGGGAGGCACTGAAGCTTTCTTT
V: TRBV25-1; size: -; D: -; J: TRBJ1-1; CDR3: CASSPVGGDNTEAFF; DNA: TGTGCCAGCAGTCCGGTGGGGGGAGACAACACTGAAGCTTTCTTT
V: TRBV7-2; size: -; D: TRBD2; J: TRBJ2-2; CDR3: CASSFREGGTGELFF; DNA: TGTGCCAGCAGCTTTCGGGAGGGTGGTACCGGGGAGCTGTTTTTT
V: TRBV6-5; size: -; D: -; J: TRBJ1-1; CDR3: CASSYSGRQITEAFF; DNA: TGTGCCAGCAGTTACTCGGGTCGTCAGATAACTGAAGCTTTCTTT
V: TRBV5-1; size: -; D: -; J: TRBJ2-4; CDR3: CASSLEAGENIQYF; DNA: TGCGCCAGCAGCTTGGAGGCAGGCGAAAACATTCAGTACTTC
V: TRBV19; size: -; D: -; J: TRBJ1-1; CDR3: CASSSALQNTEAFF; DNA: TGTGCCAGTAGTTCGGCCCTCCAGAACACTGAAGCTTTCTTT
V: TRBV6-5; size: -; D: -; J: TRBJ1-2; CDR3: CASSLEGGSSYGYTF; DNA: TGTGCCAGCAGTCTCGAGGGGGGCTCTTCCTATGGCTACACCTTC
V: TRBV6-5; size: -; D: -; J: TRBJ1-2; CDR3: CASSYRYGNYGYTF; DNA: TGTGCCAGCAGTTACCGGTACGGGAACTATGGCTACACCTTC
V: TRBV6-4; size: -; D: -; J: TRBJ1-1; CDR3: CASSDGPGTEAFF; DNA: TGTGCCAGCAGTGACGGCCCGGGGACTGAAGCTTTCTTT
V: TRBV7-9; size: -; D: TRBD2; J: TRBJ2-2; CDR3: CASGRGLGTGELFF; DNA: TGTGCCAGCGGGCGGGGACTAGGCACCGGGGAGCTGTTTTTT
V: TRBV13; size: many; D: -; J: TRBJ2-7; CDR3: CASSLGAGEQYF; DNA: TGTGCCAGCAGCTTAGGGGCCGGCGAGCAGTACTTC
V: TRBV10-3; size: -; D: -; J: TRBJ1-5; CDR3: CAIGALHQPQHF; DNA: TGTGCCATCGGGGCCCTACATCAGCCCCAGCATTTT
V: TRBV7-3; size: -; D: TRBD1; J: TRBJ1-1; CDR3: CASSPEPGQVYTEAFF; DNA: TGTGCCAGCAGCCCCGAACCGGGACAGGTGTACACTGAAGCTTTCTTT
V: TRBV3-1/TRBV3-2; size: -; D: -; J: TRBJ1-2; CDR3: CASSQDRGYGYTF; DNA: TGTGCCAGCAGCCAAGATCGAGGTTATGGCTACACCTTC
V: TRBV4-1; size: -; D: TRBD2; J: TRBJ2-1; CDR3: CASSQAGGTRYSYNEQFF; DNA: TGCGCCAGCAGCCAGGCGGGAGGTACGAGGTACTCCTACAATGAGCAGTTCTTC
V: TRBV30; size: -; D: -; J: TRBJ2-7; CDR3: CAWSQGLVGEQYF; DNA: TGTGCCTGGTCCCAGGGCCTCGTGGGAGAGCAGTACTTC
V: TRBV2; size: -; D: TRBD2; J: TRBJ2-1; CDR3: CASSPSTSGSYNEQFF; DNA: TGTGCCAGCAGTCCCTCAACTAGCGGCTCCTACAATGAGCAGTTCTTC
V: TRBV5-6; size: -; D: TRBD2; J: TRBJ2-7; CDR3: CASSPLRGDKSYEQYF; DNA: TGTGCCAGCAGCCCGCTCCGGGGGGATAAATCCTACGAGCAGTACTTC
V: TRBV19; size: -; D: -; J: TRBJ2-2; CDR3: CASSNQGGFPTTGELFF; DNA: TGTGCCAGTAGTAATCAGGGGGGGTTTCCGACCACCGGGGAGCTGTTTTTT
V: TRBV6-5; size: -; D: -; J: TRBJ1-5; CDR3: CASSYSWGGNQPQHF; DNA: TGTGCCAGCAGTTACTCATGGGGGGGCAATCAGCCCCAGCATTTT
V: TRBV6-2/TRBV6-3; size: -; D: -; J: TRBJ1-1; CDR3: CASIPPGGTEAFF; DNA: TGTGCCAGCATCCCCCCGGGGGGAACTGAAGCTTTCTTT
V: TRBV7-2; size: -; D: -; J: TRBJ2-1; CDR3: CASSLVRAFHNEQFF; DNA: TGTGCCAGCAGCTTAGTTCGAGCTTTCCACAATGAGCAGTTCTTC